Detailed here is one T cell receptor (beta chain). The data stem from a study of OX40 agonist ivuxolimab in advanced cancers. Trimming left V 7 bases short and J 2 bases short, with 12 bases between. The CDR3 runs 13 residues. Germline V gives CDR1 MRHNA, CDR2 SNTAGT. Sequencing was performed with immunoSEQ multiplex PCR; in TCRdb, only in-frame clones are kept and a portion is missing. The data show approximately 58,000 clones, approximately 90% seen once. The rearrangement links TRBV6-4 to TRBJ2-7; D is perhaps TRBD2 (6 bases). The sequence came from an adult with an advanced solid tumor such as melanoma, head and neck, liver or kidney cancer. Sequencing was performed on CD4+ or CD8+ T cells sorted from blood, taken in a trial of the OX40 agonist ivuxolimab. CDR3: CASKGGVAYEQYF. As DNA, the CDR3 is TGTGCCAGCAAGGGCGGGGTTGCCTACGAGCAGTACTTC.